What follows are 25 T cell receptor beta chains derived from one specimen sequenced in a study of blood T cell repertoires in COVID-19. The method was immunoSEQ multiplex PCR; TCRdb's version includes in-frame clones alone and lacks a portion of them. The sample holds 99,000 or so clones, roughly 91% seen once. Sequenced material: peripheral blood. These TCRs come from a human donor in a cohort sampled during active COVID-19.

This rearrangement joins TRBV12-3 or TRBV12-4 to TRBJ1-1, with 7 positions matching TRBD1. The CDR3 spans 12 residues. V shed 5 bases and J 10 bases; nucleotides not matched to a gene: 7. The CDR3 nucleotides read TGTGCCAGCAGTCGACAGGGACGTGGAGCTTTCTTT. Amino acid sequence: CASSRQGRGAFF.

The chain employs TRBV11-3 and TRBJ2-3; 15 positions agree with TRBD2. The J segment lost 0 bases and the V segment lost 1 base, leaving 8 bases of the junction unmatched. This CDR3 is 20 amino acids long. CDR1 is SGHNT, CDR2 YENEEA, per germline. The CDR3 nucleotides are TGTGCCAGCAGCTTAGGCGTGGGACTAGCGGGGGGCCGGAGCACAGATACGCAGTATTTT. This sequence encodes CASSLGVGLAGGRSTDTQYF. Looking up the rest from reference TRBV11-3 and TRBJ2-3 gives the full variable domain: EAGVVQSPRYKIIEKKQPVAFWCNPISGHNTLYWYLQNLGQGPELLIRYENEEAVDDSQLPKDRFSAERLKGVDSTLKIQPAELGDSAVYLCASSLGVGLAGGRSTDTQYFGPGTRLTVL.

The chain is built from TRBV18 and TRBJ1-3; the D is unclear. V lost 2 bases and J 2 bases, leaving 4 bases between the germline ends. Germline V gene sequence: CDR1 KGHSH, CDR2 LQKENI. This CDR3 is built from 13 residues. CDR3 coding DNA: TGTGCCAGCTCACCATCAGCTGGAAACACCATATATTTT. It yields the protein CASSPSAGNTIYF.

V usage is TRBV27 and J usage is TRBJ1-1, with D tentatively TRBD1 (5 bases). Germline V CDR1 and CDR2: MNHEY, SMNVEV (reference sequence). V shed 6 bases and J shed 8 bases, with 10 bases lying between them. This CDR3 is built from 11 residues. The DNA of the CDR3 is TGTGCCAGCAGCGGGGGGGAAGAAGCTTTCTTT. Protein product: CASSGGEEAFF.

This clone has a single count. V usage is TRBV6-5 and J usage is TRBJ2-5, with 8 bases fitting TRBD2. Germline trimming cut 7 bases from V and 1 base from J; bases unmatched to any gene: 5. The CDR3 runs to 14 residues. Looked up from germline, CDR1 is MNHEY and CDR2 is SVGAGI. CDR3 DNA sequence: TGTGCCAGCATAATCCGGGGGGGCCAAGAGACCCAGTACTTC. This gives the protein CASIIRGGQETQYF.

CDR3 bases: TGTGCCAGCAGGCTACAGGGCCCCTCCTACGAGCAGTACTTC. It specifies CASRLQGPSYEQYF. This chain links TRBV5-8 with TRBJ2-7; D might be TRBD1 (6 bases). V dropped 5 bases and J dropped 0 bases, with 12 bases sitting between them. Germline values: CDR1 SGHTS, CDR2 YDEGEE. The CDR3 sequence is 14 residues long. The entire variable domain, with the rest obtained from reference TRBV5-8 and TRBJ2-7, is as follows: EAGVTQSPTHLIKTRGQQATLRCSPISGHTSVYWYQQALGLGLQFLLWYDEGEERNRGNFPPRFSGRQFPNYSSELNVNALELEDSALYLCASRLQGPSYEQYFGPGTRLTVT.

The chain couples TRBV7-9 to TRBJ1-6; D possibly corresponds to TRBD1 (5 bases). Germline V gene sequence: CDR1 SEHNR, CDR2 FQNEAQ (reference sequence). This CDR3 contains 15 residues. Trimming stripped 1 base from V and 5 bases from J, with 9 bases between. The CDR3 spells CASSLGTGDNSPLHF. CDR3 sequence (DNA): TGTGCCAGCAGCTTAGGGACGGGGGATAATTCACCCCTCCACTTT. The full variable domain, completed using reference TRBV7-9 and TRBJ1-6, is DTGVSQNPRHKITKRGQNVTFRCDPISEHNRLYWYRQTLGQGPEFLTYFQNEAQLEKSRLLSDRFSAERPKGSFSTLEIQRTEQGDSAMYLCASSLGTGDNSPLHFGNGTRLTVT.

The gene calls are TRBV28 and TRBJ1-2; D might be TRBD1 (6 bases). The CDR3 loop spans 16 amino acids. V was pared by 6 bases and J by 2 bases, with 19 bases between. Looked up from germline, CDR1 is MDHEN and CDR2 is SYDVKM. The DNA for the CDR3 is TGTGCCAGCAGCGGGGGGCTAGTTCCCCTAAACTATGGCTACACCTTC. Amino acids: CASSGGLVPLNYGYTF.

The J gene is TRBJ1-5, the V gene TRBV19; no definite D call. V lost 10 bases, J lost 0 bases, and 10 bases lay in between. The CDR3 spans 13 residues. Germline V gene sequence: CDR1 LNHDA, CDR2 SQIVND (reference sequence). The CDR3 DNA follows: TGTGCCACAAGCCCCAATAGCAATCAGCCCCAGCATTTT. It codes for CATSPNSNQPQHF.

The chain recombines TRBV6-5 with TRBJ1-6; perhaps TRBD1 as D (6 bases). The CDR3 is 15 residues long. The germline V gene has CDR1 MNHEY and CDR2 SVGAGI. V shed 5 bases and J shed 4 bases, with 12 bases lying between them. The CDR3 DNA is TGTGCCAGCAGTAAAAGGACAGCTTATAATTCACCCCTCCACTTT. Translation gives CASSKRTAYNSPLHF.

The chain couples TRBV3-1 (or the pseudogene TRBV3-2) to TRBJ2-3, with D unresolved. V was pared by 1 base and J by 7 bases, with 3 bases between. Germline CDR1 is LGHDT and CDR2 is YNNKEL (reference sequence). The CDR3 is 11 residues long. This CDR3 is CASSQVNTQYF. DNA for the CDR3: TGTGCCAGCAGCCAAGTCAATACGCAGTATTTT.

This clone was seen a few times. The chain combines TRBV19 with TRBJ1-5, with 7 bases identical to TRBD1. J lost 7 bases, V lost 7 bases, and 16 bases had no gene match. CDR1 and CDR2 (germline): LNHDA, SQIVND (reference sequence). The CDR3 totals 16 residues. In nucleotides, the CDR3 is TGTGCCAGTAATTCCAGGGGGTCTGCGTACGGGCAGCCCCAGCATTTT. Residues: CASNSRGSAYGQPQHF.

The V and J genes are TRBV5-1 and TRBJ1-4; D gene ambiguous. V lost 2 bases to trimming and J lost 5 bases, with 13 bases between them. The germline V gene has CDR1 SGHRS and CDR2 YFSETQ. This CDR3 region has 15 residues. The CDR3 region is CASSFHGDKNEKLFF. Written as DNA, the CDR3 is TGCGCCAGCAGCTTCCACGGGGATAAGAATGAAAAACTGTTTTTT.

The table lists this clone with a count of one. J is TRBJ1-2 and V is TRBV5-1; TRBD1 agrees at 10 bases. V lost 2 bases to trimming and J lost 6 bases; unmatched junction nucleotides: 1. CDR3 length: 13 amino acids. CDR1 and CDR2 from the germline V gene are SGHRS and YFSETQ. CDR3 protein: CASSFGTGDGYTF. The CDR3 bases are TGCGCCAGCAGCTTTGGGACAGGGGATGGCTACACCTTC. Filled out from reference TRBV5-1 and TRBJ1-2, the complete variable domain reads KAGVTQTPRYLIKTRGQQVTLSCSPISGHRSVSWYQQTPGQGLQFLFEYFSETQRNKGNFPGRFSGRQFSNSRSEMNVSTLELGDSALYLCASSFGTGDGYTFGSGTRLTVV.

The chain couples TRBV4-3 to TRBJ2-7; TRBD2 matches at 9 bases. CDR1 and CDR2 from the germline V gene are LGHNA and YSLEER. V dropped 1 base and J dropped 2; count of bases not matched to a gene: 3. CDR3 size: 15 residues. In nucleotides, the CDR3 is TGCGCCAGCAGCCAAGGTGTAGCGGGGGCCTACGAGCAGTACTTC. The encoded protein is CASSQGVAGAYEQYF.

In its sample, this clone was seen once. The chain uses TRBV2 and TRBJ1-6; no firm D call. The CDR3 spans 18 residues. V was cut by 1 base and J by 0 bases, with 13 bases left in between. Germline CDR1 is SNHLY and CDR2 is FYNNEI. CDR3 amino acids: CASSEVTGRSSYNSPLHF. CDR3 sequence (DNA): TGTGCCAGCAGTGAAGTGACGGGGAGGAGCTCCTATAATTCACCCCTCCACTTT.

This clone was seen a single time. The rearrangement uses TRBV4-1 and TRBJ1-2; 10 bases fit TRBD1. The trim removed 1 base at V and 5 bases at J, leaving 10 bases unmatched. The CDR3 runs 17 residues. Germline V gene lookup returns CDR1 MGHRA and CDR2 YSYEKL. CDR3 DNA sequence: TGCGCCAGCAGCCAAGCCAAGGACAGGGGGGGAGTTTATGGCTACACCTTC. It translates to CASSQAKDRGGVYGYTF.

The chain recombines TRBV11-2 with TRBJ2-1; TRBD1 might be the D (6 bases). The germline gives CDR1 SGHAT, CDR2 FQNNGV. Trimming took 5 bases from V and 2 from J, leaving 10 bases between them. The CDR3 covers 14 residues. CDR3 residues: CASSPRGPYNEQFF. The CDR3 DNA is TGTGCCAGCAGCCCCAGGGGCCCCTACAATGAGCAGTTCTTC.

The V call is TRBV7-3, the J call TRBJ2-3; the D gene is possibly TRBD2 (6 bases). With 1 base removed from V and 1 base from J, the gap between germline ends came to 9 bases. Per the germline V gene, CDR1 is SGHTA and CDR2 is FQGTGA. The CDR3 is 15 amino acids. The CDR3 protein is CASSLRLGRTDTQYF. CDR3 DNA: TGTGCCAGCAGCTTAAGACTAGGACGCACAGATACGCAGTATTTT.

The chain combines TRBV6-5 with TRBJ1-5; D uncertain. In germline, CDR1 is MNHEY, CDR2 SVGAGI. V was cut by 10 bases and J by 1 base, with 17 bases left in between. CDR3 length: 15 residues. CDR3 nucleotide sequence: TGTGCCATTTCCCCTCAGTCGAAGAGCAATCAGCCCCAGCATTTT. Translation: CAISPQSKSNQPQHF.

The chain couples TRBV11-3 to TRBJ2-7; 8 bases are a match to TRBD2. With V trimmed by 5 bases and J by 3 bases, 6 bases remained unmatched. Germline values: CDR1 SGHNT, CDR2 YENEEA. The CDR3 consists of 14 residues. CDR3 amino acids: CASSREGVRYEQYF. CDR3 nucleotides: TGTGCCAGCAGCCGGGAGGGGGTCCGCTACGAGCAGTACTTC. Supplemented by reference TRBV11-3 and TRBJ2-7, the full variable domain reads EAGVVQSPRYKIIEKKQPVAFWCNPISGHNTLYWYLQNLGQGPELLIRYENEEAVDDSQLPKDRFSAERLKGVDSTLKIQPAELGDSAVYLCASSREGVRYEQYFGPGTRLTVT.

The chain's CDR3 is CASSSGTVNYEQYF. The CDR3 DNA sequence: TGTGCCAGCAGTTCCGGGACAGTAAACTACGAGCAGTACTTC. The V gene is TRBV27, the J gene TRBJ2-7; TRBD1 aligns across 7 bases. Germline CDR1 is MNHEY and CDR2 is SMNVEV (reference sequence). Unmatched junction bases numbered 6, after V lost 4 bases and J lost 3 bases. CDR3 length: 14 amino acids.

The V and J genes are TRBV4-2 and TRBJ2-2; D unresolved. V gave up 0 bases and J gave up 6 bases, with 8 bases separating them. The CDR3 runs 14 residues. Germline V CDR1 and CDR2: LGHNA, YNFKEQ. CDR3 DNA sequence: TGTGCCAGCAGCCAAGATGCAGTTGCCGGGGAGCTGTTTTTT. Its protein is CASSQDAVAGELFF.

CDR3 region: CASSAETGIRETQYF. DNA of the CDR3: TGTGCCAGCAGCGCCGAAACAGGTATCCGGGAGACCCAGTACTTC. This chain links TRBV9 with TRBJ2-5; maybe TRBD1 (5 bases). The V gene's germline CDR1 is SGDLS and CDR2 YYNGEE. V gave up 3 bases and J gave up 5 bases, with 17 bases separating them. The CDR3 spans 15 residues.

The chain joins TRBV24-1 to TRBJ2-1; D may be TRBD1 (6 bases). The CDR3 contains 18 residues. Germline values: CDR1 KGHDR, CDR2 SFDVKD. V shed 4 bases and J shed 4 bases, with 22 bases lying between them. CDR3 in amino acids: CATSDSAGAQSQYNEQFF. The CDR3 nucleotides are TGTGCCACCAGTGACTCTGCAGGGGCCCAATCACAGTACAATGAGCAGTTCTTC.